This T cell receptor (beta chain) was retrieved from a study of shared clonotypes between healthy human individuals. Study-wide points: Collection of samples was limited to blood; tissue repertoires likely differ. Donors were few, which limited the genetic and exposure-history diversity represented. Clonotype sharing levels among donors were expected to vary with sequencing depth.

V lost 2 bases to trimming and J lost 3 bases, with 10 bases between them. CDR3 length: 14 amino acids. Germline CDR1 SEHNR, CDR2 FQNEAQ (reference sequence). With unsorted samples, genomic DNA was obtained from 75 million to 90 million PBMCs. Libraries were prepared by immunoSEQ multiplex PCR; TCRdb keeps only in-frame clonotypes and omits some of them. The sample carries a few hundred thousand clones, around 81% recorded once. As to this clone: Its antigen is not known.

The chain uses TRBV7-9 and TRBJ2-5; D is unclear. This TCR was recovered from a woman between 35 and 50 years old in good health. Some clones in this sample may be carry-over from other donors' samples. Sequenced input: PBMCs. Here the CDR3 DNA reads TGTGCCAGCAGCTTATTAGCCCCCGAAGAGACCCAGTACTTC. Protein sequence: CASSLLAPEETQYF.